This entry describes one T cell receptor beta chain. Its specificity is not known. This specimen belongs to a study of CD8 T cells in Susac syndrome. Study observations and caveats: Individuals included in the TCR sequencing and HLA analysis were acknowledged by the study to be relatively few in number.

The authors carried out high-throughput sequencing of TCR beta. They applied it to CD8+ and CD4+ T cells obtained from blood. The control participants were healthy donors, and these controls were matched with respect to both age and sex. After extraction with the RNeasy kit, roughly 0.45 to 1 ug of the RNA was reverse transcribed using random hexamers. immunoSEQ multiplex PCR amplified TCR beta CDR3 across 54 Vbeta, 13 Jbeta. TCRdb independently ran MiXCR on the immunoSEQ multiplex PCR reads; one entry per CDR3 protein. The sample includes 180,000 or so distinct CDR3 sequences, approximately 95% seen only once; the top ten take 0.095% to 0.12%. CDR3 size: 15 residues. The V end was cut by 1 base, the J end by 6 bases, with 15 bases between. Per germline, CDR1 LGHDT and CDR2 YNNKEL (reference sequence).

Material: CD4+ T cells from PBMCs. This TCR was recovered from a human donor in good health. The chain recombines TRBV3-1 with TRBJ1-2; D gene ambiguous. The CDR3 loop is CASSQAQEGRNGYTF. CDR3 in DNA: TGTGCCAGCAGCCAAGCTCAGGAAGGGCGAAATGGCTACACCTTC. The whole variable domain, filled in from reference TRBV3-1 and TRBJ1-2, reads DTAVSQTPKYLVTQMGNDKSIKCEQNLGHDTMYWYKQDSKKFLKIMFSYNNKELIINETVPNRFSPKSPDKAHLNLHINSLELGDSAVYFCASSQAQEGRNGYTFGSGTRLTVV.